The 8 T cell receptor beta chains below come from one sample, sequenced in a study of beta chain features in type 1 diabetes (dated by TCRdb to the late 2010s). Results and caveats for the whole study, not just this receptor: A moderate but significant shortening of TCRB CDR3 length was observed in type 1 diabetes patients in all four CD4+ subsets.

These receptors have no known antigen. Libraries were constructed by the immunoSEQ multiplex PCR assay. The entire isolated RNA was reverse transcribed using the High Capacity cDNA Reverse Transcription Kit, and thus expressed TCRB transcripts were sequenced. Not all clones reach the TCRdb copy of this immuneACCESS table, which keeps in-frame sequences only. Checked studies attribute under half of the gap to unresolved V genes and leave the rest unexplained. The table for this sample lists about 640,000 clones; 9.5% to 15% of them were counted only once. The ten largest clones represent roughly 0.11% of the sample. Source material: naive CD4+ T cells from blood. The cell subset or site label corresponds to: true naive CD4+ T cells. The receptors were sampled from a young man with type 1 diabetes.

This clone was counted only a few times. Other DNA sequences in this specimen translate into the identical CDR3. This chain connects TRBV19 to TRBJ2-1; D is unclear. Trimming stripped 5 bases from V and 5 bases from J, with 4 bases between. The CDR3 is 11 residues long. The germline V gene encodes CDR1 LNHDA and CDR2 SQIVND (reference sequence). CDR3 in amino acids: CASSADNEQFF. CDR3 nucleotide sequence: TGTGCCAGTAGTGCAGACAATGAGCAGTTCTTC.

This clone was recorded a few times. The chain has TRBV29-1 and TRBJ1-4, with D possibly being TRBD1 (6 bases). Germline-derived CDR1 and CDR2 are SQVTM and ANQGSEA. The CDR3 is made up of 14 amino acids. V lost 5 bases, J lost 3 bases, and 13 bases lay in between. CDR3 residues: CSVQGLGSNEKLFF. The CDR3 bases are TGCAGCGTTCAGGGGCTGGGGTCTAATGAAAAACTGTTTTTT.

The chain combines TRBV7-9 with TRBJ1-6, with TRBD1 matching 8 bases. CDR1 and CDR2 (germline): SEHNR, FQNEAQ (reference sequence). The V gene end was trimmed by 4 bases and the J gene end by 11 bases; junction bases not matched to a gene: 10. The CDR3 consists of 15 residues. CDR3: CASSSSRGQGAPLHF. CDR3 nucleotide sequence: TGTGCCAGCAGCTCATCTCGCGGACAGGGTGCACCCCTCCACTTT.

The CDR3 region is CASSLGQDYTDTQYF. In DNA, the CDR3 is TGTGCCAGCAGTTTAGGACAGGACTACACAGATACGCAGTATTTT. The chain couples TRBV27 to TRBJ2-3; a possible D gene is TRBD1 (7 bases). Trimming cost V 2 bases and J 2 bases, with 11 bases left between them. The CDR3 spans 15 residues. CDR1 and CDR2 (germline): MNHEY, SMNVEV (reference sequence).

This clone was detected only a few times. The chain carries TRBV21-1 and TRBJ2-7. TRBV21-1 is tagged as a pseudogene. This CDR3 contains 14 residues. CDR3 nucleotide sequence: TGTGCCAGCAGCAACCATGTGGAAGCCTACGAGCAGTACTTC. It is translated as CASSNHVEAYEQYF.

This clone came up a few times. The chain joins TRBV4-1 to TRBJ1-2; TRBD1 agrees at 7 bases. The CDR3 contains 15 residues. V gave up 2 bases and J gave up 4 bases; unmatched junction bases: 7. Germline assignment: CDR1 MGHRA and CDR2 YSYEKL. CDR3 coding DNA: TGCGCCAGCAGCCAACCGGGACAGAGAAGCTATGGCTACACCTTC. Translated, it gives CASSQPGQRSYGYTF.

The CDR3 DNA sequence: TGCGCCAGCAGCTTGTCGGGCAGACTAGCAGAGAGCAATGAGCAGTTCTTC. This encodes CASSLSGRLAESNEQFF. This sequence joins TRBV5-1 and TRBJ2-1; 7 positions match TRBD2. The CDR3 is 17 amino acids. Germline V gives CDR1 SGHRS, CDR2 YFSETQ. V dropped 1 base and J dropped 6; count of bases not matched to a gene: 13. Full variable domain (remainder filled in from reference TRBV5-1 and TRBJ2-1): KAGVTQTPRYLIKTRGQQVTLSCSPISGHRSVSWYQQTPGQGLQFLFEYFSETQRNKGNFPGRFSGRQFSNSRSEMNVSTLELGDSALYLCASSLSGRLAESNEQFFGPGTRLTVL.

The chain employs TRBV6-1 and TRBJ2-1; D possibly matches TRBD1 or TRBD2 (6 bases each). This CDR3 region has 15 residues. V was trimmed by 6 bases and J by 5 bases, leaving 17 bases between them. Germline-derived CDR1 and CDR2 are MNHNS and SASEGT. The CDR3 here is CASRPPGAGHNEQFF. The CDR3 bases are TGTGCCAGCAGACCCCCGGGGGCCGGCCACAATGAGCAGTTCTTC.